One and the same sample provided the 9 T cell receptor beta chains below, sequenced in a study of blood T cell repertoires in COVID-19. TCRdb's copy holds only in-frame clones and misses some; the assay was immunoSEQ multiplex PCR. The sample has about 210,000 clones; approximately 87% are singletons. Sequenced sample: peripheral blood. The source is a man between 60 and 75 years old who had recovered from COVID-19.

The CDR3 sequence is CASSPTGQSSNQPQHF. CDR3 nucleotides: TGTGCCAGCAGCCCCACCGGACAGTCGAGCAATCAGCCCCAGCATTTT. The gene calls are TRBV5-5 and TRBJ1-5; tentatively, D is TRBD1 (6 bases). From germline, CDR1 is SGHKS and CDR2 YYEKEE (reference sequence). The CDR3 has 16 residues. V lost 4 bases to trimming and J lost 1 base, with 15 bases between them.

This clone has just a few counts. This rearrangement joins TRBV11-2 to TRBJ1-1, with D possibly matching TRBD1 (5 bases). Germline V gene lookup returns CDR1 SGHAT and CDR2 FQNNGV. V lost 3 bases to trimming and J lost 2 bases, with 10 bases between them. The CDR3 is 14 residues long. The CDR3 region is CASSFDRSNTEAFF. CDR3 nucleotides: TGTGCCAGCAGCTTTGACAGATCAAACACTGAAGCTTTCTTT.

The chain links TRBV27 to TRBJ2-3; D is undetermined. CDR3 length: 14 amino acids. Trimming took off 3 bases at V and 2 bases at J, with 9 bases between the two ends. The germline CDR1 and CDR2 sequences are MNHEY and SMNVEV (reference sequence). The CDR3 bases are TGTGCCAGCAGTTTCCCCAGTAACACAGATACGCAGTATTTT. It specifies CASSFPSNTDTQYF.

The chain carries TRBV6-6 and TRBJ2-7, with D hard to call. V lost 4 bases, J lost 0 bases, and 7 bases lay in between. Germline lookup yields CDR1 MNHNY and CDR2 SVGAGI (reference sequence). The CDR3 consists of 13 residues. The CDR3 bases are TGTGCCAGCAGTTCACTATTCTCCTACGAGCAGTACTTC. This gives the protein CASSSLFSYEQYF.

CDR3 protein: CASSQDRQGRETQYF. The CDR3 nucleotides read TGTGCCAGCAGCCAAGATAGGCAGGGGAGAGAGACCCAGTACTTC. The chain is built from TRBV3-1 (or the pseudogene TRBV3-2) and TRBJ2-5, with D perhaps TRBD1 (6 bases). Germline V gives CDR1 LGHDT, CDR2 YNNKEL (reference sequence). The CDR3 consists of 15 residues. V was clipped by 0 bases and J by 4 bases, with 12 bases between them.

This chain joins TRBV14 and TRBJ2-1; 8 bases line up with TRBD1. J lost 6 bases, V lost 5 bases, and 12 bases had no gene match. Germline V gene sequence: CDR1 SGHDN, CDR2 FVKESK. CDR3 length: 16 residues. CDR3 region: CASSIWTGPALNEQFF. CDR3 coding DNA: TGTGCCAGCAGCATCTGGACAGGGCCCGCTCTCAATGAGCAGTTCTTC.

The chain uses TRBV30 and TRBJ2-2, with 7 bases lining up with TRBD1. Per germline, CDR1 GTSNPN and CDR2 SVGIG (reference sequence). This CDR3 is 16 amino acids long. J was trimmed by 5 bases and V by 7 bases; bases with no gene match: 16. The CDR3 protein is CAYQGSRDRQTGELFF. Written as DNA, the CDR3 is TGTGCCTACCAAGGTTCCCGGGACAGACAAACCGGGGAGCTGTTTTTT.

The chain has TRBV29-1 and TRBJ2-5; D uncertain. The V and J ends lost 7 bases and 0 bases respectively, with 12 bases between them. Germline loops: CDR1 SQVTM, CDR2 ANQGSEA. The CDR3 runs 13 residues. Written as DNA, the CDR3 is TGCAGCGGCCTCTCTACCTACCAAGAGACCCAGTACTTC. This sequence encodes CSGLSTYQETQYF.

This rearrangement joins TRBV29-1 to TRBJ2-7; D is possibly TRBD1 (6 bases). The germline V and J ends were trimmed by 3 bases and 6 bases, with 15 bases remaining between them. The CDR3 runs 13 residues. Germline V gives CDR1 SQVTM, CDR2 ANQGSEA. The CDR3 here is CSVEDDRRGEQYF. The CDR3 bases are TGCAGCGTTGAGGACGACAGGCGAGGCGAGCAGTACTTC.